These 28 T cell receptor beta chains came from one sample sequenced in a study of cytomegalovirus exposure and HLA in healthy donors. The PCR had 60 Vbeta and 13 Jbeta primers. Data came from immunoSEQ multiplex PCR; TCRdb stores just in-frame clones and leaves some out. The profile shows about 170,000 clones, roughly 78% of them singletons. Sequenced input: PBMCs. These receptors all come from a woman between 45 and 65 years old in good health and CMV-seropositive.

This clone was recorded once. The chain has TRBV2 and TRBJ1-4; D may be TRBD1 (5 bases). V was clipped by 9 bases and J by 0 bases, with 11 bases between them. The CDR3 extends over 14 amino acids. Per the germline V gene, CDR1 is SNHLY and CDR2 is FYNNEI. The CDR3 coding sequence is TGTGCCAGGGGGACTGCGGCAACTAATGAAAAACTGTTTTTT. It codes for CARGTAATNEKLFF.

This clone was counted a single time. This rearrangement joins TRBV6-5 to TRBJ1-5; weak D call: TRBD1 (5 bases). The CDR3 runs to 15 residues. V lost 6 bases and J lost 2, with 14 bases in between. Per the germline V gene, CDR1 is MNHEY and CDR2 is SVGAGI. The DNA of the CDR3 is TGTGCCAGCAGGGACAATTTTGGCGGCAATCAGCCCCAGCATTTT. Amino acid sequence: CASRDNFGGNQPQHF.

The genes are TRBV11-2 and TRBJ2-2, with 12 bases lining up with TRBD2. CDR3 length equals 15 residues. The V gene end was trimmed by 5 bases and the J gene end by 6 bases; junction bases not matched to a gene: 4. From germline, CDR1 is SGHAT and CDR2 FQNNGV. The CDR3 bases are TGTGCCAGCAGCCCCGGACTAGCGGGGTCCGGGGAGCTGTTTTTT. This sequence encodes CASSPGLAGSGELFF.

The chain employs TRBV2 and TRBJ1-4; D is undetermined. The V gene lost 5 bases and the J gene lost 7 bases, with 11 bases spanning the gap. Germline CDR1 is SNHLY and CDR2 is FYNNEI. This CDR3 contains 13 residues. This chain's CDR3 is CASSWQDFEKLFF. The DNA of the CDR3 is TGTGCCAGCAGTTGGCAGGATTTTGAAAAACTGTTTTTT.

About this clone: The sample has other DNA sequences that encode this CDR3 too. The rearrangement uses TRBV2 and TRBJ2-1; 7 nucleotides agree with TRBD1. CDR3 length: 14 residues. Germline lookup yields CDR1 SNHLY and CDR2 FYNNEI. Trimming took 3 bases from V and 2 from J; bases not matched to a gene: 1. The CDR3 loop reads CASSEQGAYNEQFF. DNA for the CDR3: TGTGCCAGCAGTGAGCAGGGGGCCTACAATGAGCAGTTCTTC. Supplemented by reference TRBV2 and TRBJ2-1, the full variable domain reads EPEVTQTPSHQVTQMGQEVILRCVPISNHLYFYWYRQILGQKVEFLVSFYNNEISEKSEIFDDQFSVERPDGSNFTLKIRSTKLEDSAMYFCASSEQGAYNEQFFGPGTRLTVL.

The chain combines TRBV19 with TRBJ1-4; a weak D match, TRBD1 (5 bases). Germline CDR1 reads LNHDA; CDR2 reads SQIVND (reference sequence). Trimming took off 5 bases at V and 6 bases at J, with 13 bases between the two ends. The CDR3 extends over 14 amino acids. The CDR3 is CASSLTGGDEKLFF. CDR3 in DNA: TGTGCCAGTAGTTTGACTGGGGGGGATGAAAAACTGTTTTTT.

In DNA, the CDR3 is TGCGCCAGCAGCACAATCCGGGACAGGGGGTCCGGGGAGCTGTTTTTT. It codes for CASSTIRDRGSGELFF. V usage is TRBV5-1 and J usage is TRBJ2-2; 11 nucleotides line up with TRBD1. Germline loops: CDR1 SGHRS, CDR2 YFSETQ. V lost 4 bases, J lost 6 bases, and 8 bases stayed unmatched. The CDR3 is 16 residues long.

Here the CDR3 reads CAWTPRRLAGRRGETQYF. DNA of the CDR3: TGTGCCTGGACCCCCCGCCGGCTAGCGGGACGCCGAGGGGAGACCCAGTACTTC. The rearrangement links TRBV30 to TRBJ2-5; TRBD2 matches 9 bases. CDR3 size: 18 residues. Germline lookup yields CDR1 GTSNPN and CDR2 SVGIG (reference sequence). V was pared by 4 bases and J by 5 bases, with 20 bases of the junction left unmatched.

J is TRBJ2-1 and V is TRBV10-3; 12 bases line up with TRBD1. This CDR3 spans 14 amino acids. V gave up 7 bases and J gave up 8 bases; unmatched junction bases: 6. Germline V CDR1 and CDR2: ENHRY, SYGVKD. CDR3 sequence (DNA): TGTGCCATCAAACCGGGACAGGGGGCTGATGAGCAGTTCTTC. This codes for CAIKPGQGADEQFF.

CDR3 in DNA: TGTGCCAGCAGGACAGGGGTAGCGGGGGTGGAGACCCAGTACTTC. Translated: CASRTGVAGVETQYF. The V and J genes are TRBV6-6 and TRBJ2-5; a weak D match, TRBD2 (9 bases). V was clipped by 6 bases and J by 5 bases, with 19 bases between them. This CDR3 contains 15 residues. Germline lookup yields CDR1 MNHNY and CDR2 SVGAGI (reference sequence).

CDR3 region: CAWSKGTSNQPQHF. The CDR3 region has the DNA TGTGCCTGGAGTAAAGGGACTAGTAATCAGCCCCAGCATTTT. The rearrangement links TRBV30 to TRBJ1-5; D may be TRBD1 (5 bases). Germline V gene sequence: CDR1 GTSNPN, CDR2 SVGIG (reference sequence). V lost 2 bases to trimming and J lost 4 bases, with 12 bases between them. The length of the CDR3 is 14 residues.

The rearrangement uses TRBV29-1 and TRBJ1-4; 8 bases are a match to TRBD1. Unmatched junction bases numbered 5, after V lost 3 bases and J lost 8 bases. Germline V gives CDR1 SQVTM, CDR2 ANQGSEA. CDR3 size: 13 residues. CDR3 DNA sequence: TGCAGCGTTGACCTCGGACAGGGAGAAAAACTGTTTTTT. Amino acid sequence: CSVDLGQGEKLFF.

The chain has TRBV6-1 and TRBJ1-2, with 7 bases that match TRBD1. The CDR3 totals 15 residues. Germline CDR1 MNHNS, CDR2 SASEGT. The V gene end was trimmed by 8 bases and the J gene end by 4 bases; junction bases not matched to a gene: 13. The CDR3 sequence is CASRDQQGSSYGYTF. The CDR3 DNA follows: TGTGCCAGCCGCGATCAACAGGGGAGCTCCTATGGCTACACCTTC.

CDR3 bases: TGTGCCAGCAGCGTAGCCCTAGCGGGGGGCACAGATACGCAGTATTTT. The encoded protein is CASSVALAGGTDTQYF. The J gene is TRBJ2-3, the V gene TRBV9, with TRBD2 matching over 10 bases. CDR1 and CDR2 from the germline V gene are SGDLS and YYNGEE. The V and J ends lost 0 bases and 1 base, in that order; junction bases with no gene match: 2. The CDR3 has 16 residues.

The chain is built from TRBV6-4 and TRBJ1-6; unclear D gene. The germline V and J ends were trimmed by 7 bases and 0 bases, with 7 bases remaining between them. From germline, CDR1 is MRHNA and CDR2 SNTAGT. The CDR3 is 14 amino acids. The DNA for the CDR3 is TGTGCCAGCAATCGTCGCTCCTATAATTCACCCCTCCACTTT. Protein sequence: CASNRRSYNSPLHF.

This clone was seen a handful of times. This chain connects TRBV10-3 to TRBJ1-1; D not resolved. The V end lost 3 bases, the J end lost 0 bases, and 8 bases lay between the germline ends. The CDR3 is made up of 14 amino acids. Germline values: CDR1 ENHRY, CDR2 SYGVKD. The CDR3 sequence is CAISDRSLNTEAFF. CDR3 DNA sequence: TGTGCCATCAGTGACAGGTCCCTGAACACTGAAGCTTTCTTT.

The V and J genes are TRBV30 and TRBJ2-5, with a weak D call TRBD1 (6 bases). The J call may be mistaken, given a closer DNA end match to TRBJ2-7. There are 14 residues in the CDR3. The germline V gene has CDR1 GTSNPN and CDR2 SVGIG (reference sequence). The CDR3 DNA follows: TGTGCCTGGAGCCGGGACACCGGATCCTACGAGCAGTACTTC. Translating gives CAWSRDTGSYEQYF.

The chain links TRBV5-6 to TRBJ1-4, with D possibly matching TRBD1 (5 bases). The CDR3 extends over 16 amino acids. The V gene's germline CDR1 is SGHDT and CDR2 YYEEEE. V lost 4 bases and J 8 bases, leaving 21 bases between the germline ends. The CDR3 sequence is CASSLRVGASREKLFF. The CDR3 DNA reads TGTGCCAGCAGCCTCAGAGTAGGGGCAAGTCGGGAAAAACTGTTTTTT.

The chain combines TRBV9 with TRBJ1-2; D gene ambiguous. Looked up from germline, CDR1 is SGDLS and CDR2 is YYNGEE. V was shortened by 3 bases and J by 5 bases, with 8 bases between the two germline ends. This CDR3 is built from 12 residues. CDR3 nucleotides: TGTGCCAGCAGCGGGTTACTTTATGGCTACACCTTC. Translated, it gives CASSGLLYGYTF.

J is TRBJ2-5 and V is TRBV11-3; the D gene is possibly TRBD2 (7 bases). The length of the CDR3 is 15 residues. Trimming pared 2 bases from V and 5 bases from J, leaving 15 bases between. Looked up from germline, CDR1 is SGHNT and CDR2 is YENEEA. CDR3 DNA sequence: TGTGCCAGCAGCTTAAGAAGGGGGGGCCGGGAGACCCAGTACTTC. Translating it yields CASSLRRGGRETQYF.

This clone was counted a few times. The V call is TRBV29-1, the J call TRBJ2-7; TRBD1 matches 9 bases. V lost 3 bases and J lost 4; bases outside the gene matches: 7. The germline gives CDR1 SQVTM, CDR2 ANQGSEA. The CDR3 extends over 14 amino acids. The CDR3 loop is CSVETTGGSYEQYF. CDR3 DNA sequence: TGCAGCGTTGAGACGACAGGGGGTAGTTACGAGCAGTACTTC.

In this sample, this clone turned up once. A junction boundary mismatches the germline segment, possibly from a read error. The chain combines TRBV7-9 with TRBJ1-4, with 7 bases lining up with TRBD1. Germline-derived CDR1 and CDR2 are SEHNR and FQNEAQ (reference sequence). The CDR3 consists of 16 residues. In DNA, the CDR3 is TGTTCCAGCAGCTTATCACGACAGGGTTTTAATGAAAAACTGTTTTTT. Amino acid sequence: CSSSLSRQGFNEKLFF.

Here the CDR3 reads CASSTGSHYRFF. In nucleotides, the CDR3 is TGTGCCAGCAGCACCGGGAGCCACTACCGGTTCTTC. This chain joins TRBV21-1 and TRBJ2-1; TRBD2 is the table's D call and was not checked against the DNA. TRBV21-1 constitutes a pseudogene. This CDR3 contains 12 residues.

This clone was counted once. The V and J genes are TRBV12-5 and TRBJ2-2, with 9 positions matching TRBD1. The CDR3 sequence is 15 residues long. V lost 1 base, J lost 6 bases, and 3 bases stayed unmatched. CDR1 is LGHNT and CDR2 is FRNRAP in the germline V gene. CDR3 sequence reads: CASGLGTGVPGELFF. Written as DNA, the CDR3 is TGTGCTAGTGGTTTGGGGACAGGGGTCCCCGGGGAGCTGTTTTTT.

Of note for this clone: Other DNA sequences in this sample translate to the same CDR3. The chain employs TRBV7-9 and TRBJ2-7; D not certain. The ends were cut back, 5 bases at V and 6 bases at J, with 8 bases in the middle. CDR1 and CDR2 from the germline V gene are SEHNR and FQNEAQ (reference sequence). There are 11 residues in the CDR3. CDR3 sequence (DNA): TGTGCCAGCAGCCTAGGGCCCGAGCAGTACTTC. Its translation is CASSLGPEQYF.

The V call is TRBV6-5, the J call TRBJ2-7; no reliable D call. Between the trimmed V and J ends, which lost 5 bases and 3 bases, there was a span of 11 bases. This CDR3 contains 13 residues. Germline assignment: CDR1 MNHEY and CDR2 SVGAGI. CDR3 in DNA: TGTGCCAGCAGTCTTGACTTACGCTACGAGCAGTACTTC. This encodes CASSLDLRYEQYF.

The V and J genes are TRBV6-1 and TRBJ2-2, with D perhaps matching TRBD1 (6 bases). This CDR3 region has 16 residues. The ends were cut back, 4 bases at V and 4 bases at J, with 16 bases in the middle. Germline V CDR1 and CDR2: MNHNS, SASEGT. CDR3 amino acids: CASSGLEDSSTGELFF. CDR3 DNA sequence: TGTGCCAGCAGTGGACTTGAGGACAGTAGCACCGGGGAGCTGTTTTTT.

V gene TRBV30 combines with J gene TRBJ1-3; D is unclear. Germline V gene data show CDR1 as GTSNPN and CDR2 as SVGIG (reference sequence). CDR3 size: 14 residues. The V end lost 0 bases, the J end lost 0 bases, and 6 bases lay between the germline ends. CDR3 sequence reads: CAWSVGSSGNTIYF. The CDR3 coding sequence is TGTGCCTGGAGTGTTGGGAGCTCTGGAAACACCATATATTTT.